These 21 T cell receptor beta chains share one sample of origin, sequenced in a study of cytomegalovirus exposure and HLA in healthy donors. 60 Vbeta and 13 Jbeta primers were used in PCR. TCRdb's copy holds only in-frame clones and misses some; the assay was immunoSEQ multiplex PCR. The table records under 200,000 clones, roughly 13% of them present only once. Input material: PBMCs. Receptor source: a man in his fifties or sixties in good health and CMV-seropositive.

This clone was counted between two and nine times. The CDR3 protein is CASSLQGGANEKLFF. DNA of the CDR3: TGTGCCAGCAGCCTACAGGGTGGGGCTAATGAAAAACTGTTTTTT. The chain couples TRBV7-8 to TRBJ1-4; TRBD1 is a possible D gene (6 bases). The germline V and J ends were trimmed by 5 bases and 3 bases, with 13 bases remaining between them. CDR3 length: 15 residues. Germline CDR1 and CDR2: SGHVS and FQNEAQ.

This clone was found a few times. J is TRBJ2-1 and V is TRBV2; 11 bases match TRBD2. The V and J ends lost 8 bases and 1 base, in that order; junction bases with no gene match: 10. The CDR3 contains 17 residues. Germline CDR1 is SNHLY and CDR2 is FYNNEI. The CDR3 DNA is TGTGCCAGCGGCCGAAATAGCGGGGGGGTGTCCTACAATGAGCAGTTCTTC. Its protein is CASGRNSGGVSYNEQFF.

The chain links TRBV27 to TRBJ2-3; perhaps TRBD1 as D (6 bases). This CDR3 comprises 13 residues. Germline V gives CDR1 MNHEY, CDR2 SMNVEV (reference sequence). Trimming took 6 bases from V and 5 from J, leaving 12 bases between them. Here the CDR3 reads CASRSTGLDTQYF. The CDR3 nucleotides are TGTGCCAGCAGGTCGACAGGTTTAGATACGCAGTATTTT.

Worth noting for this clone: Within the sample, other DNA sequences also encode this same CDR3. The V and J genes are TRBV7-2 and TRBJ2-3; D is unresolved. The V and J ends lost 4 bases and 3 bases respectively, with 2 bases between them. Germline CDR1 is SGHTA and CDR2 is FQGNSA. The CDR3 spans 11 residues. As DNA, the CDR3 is TGTGCCAGCAGCTCTACAGATACGCAGTATTTT. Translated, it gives CASSSTDTQYF. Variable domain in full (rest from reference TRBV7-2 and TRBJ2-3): GAGVSQSPSNKVTEKGKDVELRCDPISGHTALYWYRQSLGQGLEFLIYFQGNSAPDKSGLPSDRFSAERTGGSVSTLTIQRTQQEDSAVYLCASSSTDTQYFGPGTRLTVL.

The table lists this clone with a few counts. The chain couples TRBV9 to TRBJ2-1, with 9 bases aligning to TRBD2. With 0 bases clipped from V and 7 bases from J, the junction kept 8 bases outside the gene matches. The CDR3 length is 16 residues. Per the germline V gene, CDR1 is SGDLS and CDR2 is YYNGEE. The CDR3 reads CASSVDRLAGRNEQFF. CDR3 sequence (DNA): TGTGCCAGCAGCGTAGATCGGCTAGCGGGGCGGAATGAGCAGTTCTTC.

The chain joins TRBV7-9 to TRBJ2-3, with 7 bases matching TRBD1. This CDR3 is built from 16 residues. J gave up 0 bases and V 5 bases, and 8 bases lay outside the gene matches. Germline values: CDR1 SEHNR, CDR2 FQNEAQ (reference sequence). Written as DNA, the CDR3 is TGTGCCAGCAGCCCGAGGGGGCAGGGGAGCACAGATACGCAGTATTTT. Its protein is CASSPRGQGSTDTQYF.

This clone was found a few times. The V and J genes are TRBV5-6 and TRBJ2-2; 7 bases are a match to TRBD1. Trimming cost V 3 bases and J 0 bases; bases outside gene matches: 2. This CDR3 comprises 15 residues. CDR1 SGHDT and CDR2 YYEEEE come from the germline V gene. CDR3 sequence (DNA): TGTGCCAGCAGCTACGGGACAGCGAACACCGGGGAGCTGTTTTTT. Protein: CASSYGTANTGELFF.

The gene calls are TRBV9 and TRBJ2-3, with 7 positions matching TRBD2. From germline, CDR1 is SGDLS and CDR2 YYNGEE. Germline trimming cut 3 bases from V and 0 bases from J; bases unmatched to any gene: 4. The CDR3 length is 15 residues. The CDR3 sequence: CASSALAVSTDTQYF. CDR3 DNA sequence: TGTGCCAGCAGCGCCCTAGCGGTGAGCACAGATACGCAGTATTTT.

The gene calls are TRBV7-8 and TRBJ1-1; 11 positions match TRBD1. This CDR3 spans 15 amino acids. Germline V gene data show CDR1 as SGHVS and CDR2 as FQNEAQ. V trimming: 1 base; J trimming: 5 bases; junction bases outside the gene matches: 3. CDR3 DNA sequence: TGTGCCAGCAGCTTAGTCAGGGACAGGGGGACTGAAGCTTTCTTT. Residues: CASSLVRDRGTEAFF. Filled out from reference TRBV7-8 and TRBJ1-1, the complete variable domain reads GAGVSQSPRYKVAKRGQDVALRCDPISGHVSLFWYQQALGQGPEFLTYFQNEAQLDKSGLPSDRFFAERPEGSVSTLKIQRTQQEDSAVYLCASSLVRDRGTEAFFGQGTRLTVV.

The CDR3 is CSALGQLDPSGANVLTF. Here the CDR3 DNA reads TGCAGCGCCTTGGGACAGCTTGATCCCTCTGGGGCCAACGTCCTGACTTTC. The chain is built from TRBV29-1 and TRBJ2-6, with 7 bases identical to TRBD1. The junction had 12 bases not matched to a gene; V was cut back by 7 bases and J by 0 bases. Germline V gene data show CDR1 as SQVTM and CDR2 as ANQGSEA. The CDR3 has 17 amino acids.

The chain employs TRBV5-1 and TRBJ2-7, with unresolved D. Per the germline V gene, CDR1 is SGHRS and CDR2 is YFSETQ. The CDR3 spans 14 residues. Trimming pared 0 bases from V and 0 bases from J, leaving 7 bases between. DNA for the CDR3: TGCGCCAGCAGCTTGGGCCCTAGCTCCTACGAGCAGTACTTC. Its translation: CASSLGPSSYEQYF.

Here the CDR3 reads CASSVGLAVNTGELFF. CDR3 bases: TGTGCCAGCAGTGTTGGACTAGCGGTGAACACCGGGGAGCTGTTTTTT. The chain employs TRBV6-1 and TRBJ2-2; TRBD2 matches 10 bases. Trimming took 4 bases from V and 1 from J; bases not matched to a gene: 3. The CDR3 has 16 residues. Germline V CDR1 and CDR2: MNHNS, SASEGT.

CDR3 in DNA: TGTGCCAGCAGCCCCGGGGGGAGTTTCGACGAGCAGTACTTC. It translates to CASSPGGSFDEQYF. The J gene is TRBJ2-7, the V gene TRBV11-3; 7 bases fit TRBD2. Germline-derived CDR1 and CDR2 are SGHNT and YENEEA. CDR3 length: 14 residues. J was trimmed by 5 bases and V by 5 bases; bases with no gene match: 9.

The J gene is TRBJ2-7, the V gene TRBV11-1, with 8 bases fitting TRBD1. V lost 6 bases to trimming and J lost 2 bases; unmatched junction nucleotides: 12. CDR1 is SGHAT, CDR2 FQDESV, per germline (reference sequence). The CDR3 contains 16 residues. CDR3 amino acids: CASSRPALGQAYEQYV. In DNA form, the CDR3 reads TGTGCCAGCAGTCGACCCGCCCTGGGACAGGCCTACGAGCAGTACGTC.

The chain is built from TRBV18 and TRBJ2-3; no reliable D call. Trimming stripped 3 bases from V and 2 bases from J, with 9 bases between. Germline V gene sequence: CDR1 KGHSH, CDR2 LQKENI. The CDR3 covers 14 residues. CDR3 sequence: CASSPTSLTDTQYF. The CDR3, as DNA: TGTGCCAGCTCACCCACCTCACTCACAGATACGCAGTATTTT.

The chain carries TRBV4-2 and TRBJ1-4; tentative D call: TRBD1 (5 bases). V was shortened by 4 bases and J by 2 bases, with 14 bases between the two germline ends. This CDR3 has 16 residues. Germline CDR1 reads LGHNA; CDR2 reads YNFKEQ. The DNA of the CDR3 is TGTGCCAGCAGCCCAGCAGAGGGGAGGACTAATGAAAAACTGTTTTTT. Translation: CASSPAEGRTNEKLFF.

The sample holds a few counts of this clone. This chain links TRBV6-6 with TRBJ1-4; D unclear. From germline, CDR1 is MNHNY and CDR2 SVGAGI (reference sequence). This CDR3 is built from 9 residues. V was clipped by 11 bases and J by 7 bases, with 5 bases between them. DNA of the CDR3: TGTGCCTGCGGTGAAAAACTGTTTTTT. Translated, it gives CACGEKLFF.

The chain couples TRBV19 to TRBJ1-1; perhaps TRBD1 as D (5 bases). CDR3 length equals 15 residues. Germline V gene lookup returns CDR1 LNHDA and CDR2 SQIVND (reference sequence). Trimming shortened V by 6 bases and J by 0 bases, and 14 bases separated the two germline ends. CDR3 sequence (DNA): TGTGCCAGTAGCCGACAGAACCAAATGAACACTGAAGCTTTCTTT. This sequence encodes CASSRQNQMNTEAFF. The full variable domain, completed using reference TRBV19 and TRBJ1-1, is DGGITQSPKYLFRKEGQNVTLSCEQNLNHDAMYWYRQDPGQGLRLIYYSQIVNDFQKGDIAEGYSVSREKKESFPLTVTSAQKNPTAFYLCASSRQNQMNTEAFFGQGTRLTVV.

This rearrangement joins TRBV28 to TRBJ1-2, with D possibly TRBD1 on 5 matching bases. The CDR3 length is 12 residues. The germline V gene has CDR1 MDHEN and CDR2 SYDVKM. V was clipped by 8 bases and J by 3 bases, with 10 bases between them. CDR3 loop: CASQTDYYGYTF. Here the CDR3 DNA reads TGTGCCAGCCAGACAGATTACTATGGCTACACCTTC.

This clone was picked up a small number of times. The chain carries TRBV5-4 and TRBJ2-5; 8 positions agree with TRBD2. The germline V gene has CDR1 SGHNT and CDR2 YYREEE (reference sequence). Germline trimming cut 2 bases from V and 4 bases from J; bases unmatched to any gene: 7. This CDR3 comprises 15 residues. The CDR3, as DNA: TGTGCCAGCAGCTTCGGGGGGAGCGGGGGAGAGACCCAGTACTTC. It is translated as CASSFGGSGGETQYF.

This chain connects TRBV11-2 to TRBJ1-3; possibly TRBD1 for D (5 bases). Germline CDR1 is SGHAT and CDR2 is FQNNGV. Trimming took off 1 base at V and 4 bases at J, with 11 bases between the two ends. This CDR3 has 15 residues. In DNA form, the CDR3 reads TGTGCCAGCAGCTTAGCGTCAGGGTCCGGAAACACCATATATTTT. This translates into CASSLASGSGNTIYF.